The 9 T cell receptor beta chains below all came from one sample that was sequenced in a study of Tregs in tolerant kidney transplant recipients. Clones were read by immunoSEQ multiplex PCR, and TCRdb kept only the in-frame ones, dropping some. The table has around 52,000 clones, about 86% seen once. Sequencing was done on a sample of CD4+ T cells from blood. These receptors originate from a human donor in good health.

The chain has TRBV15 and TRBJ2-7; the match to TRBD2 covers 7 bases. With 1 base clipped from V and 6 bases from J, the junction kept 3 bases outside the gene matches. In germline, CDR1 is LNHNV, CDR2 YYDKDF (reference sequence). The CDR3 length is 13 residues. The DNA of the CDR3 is TGTGCCACCAGCAGAGTCCCTAGCGGCGAGCAGTACTTC. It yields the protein CATSRVPSGEQYF.

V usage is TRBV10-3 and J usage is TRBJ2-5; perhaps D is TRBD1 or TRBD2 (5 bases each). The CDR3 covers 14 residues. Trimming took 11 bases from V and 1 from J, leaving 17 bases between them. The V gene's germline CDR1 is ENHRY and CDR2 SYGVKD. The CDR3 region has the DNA TGTGCCTCCAAAGGGACGGAATCCCAAGAGACCCAGTACTTC. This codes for CASKGTESQETQYF.

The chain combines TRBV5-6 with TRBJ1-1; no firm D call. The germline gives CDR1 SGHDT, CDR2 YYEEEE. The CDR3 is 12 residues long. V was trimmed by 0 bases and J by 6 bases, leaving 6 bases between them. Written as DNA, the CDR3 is TGTGCCAGCAGCTTGGAGGGCGCTGAAGCTTTCTTT. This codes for CASSLEGAEAFF.

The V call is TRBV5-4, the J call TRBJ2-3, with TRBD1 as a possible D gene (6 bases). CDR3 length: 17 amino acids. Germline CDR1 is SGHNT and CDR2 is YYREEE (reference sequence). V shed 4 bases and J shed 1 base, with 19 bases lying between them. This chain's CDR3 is CASSASTNRAGTDTQYF. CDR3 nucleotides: TGTGCCAGCAGCGCCTCCACCAACAGGGCTGGCACAGATACGCAGTATTTT.

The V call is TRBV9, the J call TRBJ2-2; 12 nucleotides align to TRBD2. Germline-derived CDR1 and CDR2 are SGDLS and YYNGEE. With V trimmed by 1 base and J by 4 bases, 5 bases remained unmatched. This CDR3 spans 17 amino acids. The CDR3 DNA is TGTGCCAGCAGCGTACCTAGCGGGAGGGTGGGCACCGGGGAGCTGTTTTTT. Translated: CASSVPSGRVGTGELFF.

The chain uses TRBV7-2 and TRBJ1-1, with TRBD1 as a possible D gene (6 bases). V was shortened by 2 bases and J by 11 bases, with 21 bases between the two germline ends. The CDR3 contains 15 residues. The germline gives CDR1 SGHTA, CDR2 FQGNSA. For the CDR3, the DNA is TGTGCCAGCAGCTTAATCTCCCCAGACAGGTCCACTGCTTTCTTT. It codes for CASSLISPDRSTAFF.

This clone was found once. CDR3 in DNA: TGTGCCAGCAGCTACAGGGATCGCTATGGCTACACCTTC. This sequence encodes CASSYRDRYGYTF. V usage is TRBV13 and J usage is TRBJ1-2, with a weak D call TRBD1 (6 bases). From germline, CDR1 is PRHDT and CDR2 FYEKMQ (reference sequence). The CDR3 runs to 13 residues. With 4 bases removed from V and 4 bases from J, the gap between germline ends came to 10 bases.

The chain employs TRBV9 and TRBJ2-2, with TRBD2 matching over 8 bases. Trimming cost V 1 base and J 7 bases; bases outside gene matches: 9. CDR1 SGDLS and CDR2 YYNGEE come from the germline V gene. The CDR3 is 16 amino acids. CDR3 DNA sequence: TGTGCCAGCAGCGTAATGCCTAGCGGGTCCCTCGGGGAGCTGTTTTTT. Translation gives CASSVMPSGSLGELFF.

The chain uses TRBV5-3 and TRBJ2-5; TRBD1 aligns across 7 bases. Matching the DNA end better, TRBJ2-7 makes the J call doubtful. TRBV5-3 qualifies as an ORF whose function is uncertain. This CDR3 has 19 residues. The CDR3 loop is CARSLGPDRESTETYEQYF. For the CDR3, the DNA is TGTGCCAGAAGCTTGGGGCCCGACAGGGAAAGTACCGAGACCTACGAGCAGTACTTC.